This T cell receptor beta chain was found in a study of T cell responses to AZD1222 COVID-19 vaccine. Overall study results and limits: In all cases, repertoires were sampled only after the peak T cell response. Along spike, vaccine-associated CD4 TCRs were found throughout, with dominance at 160-218 and 743-854. The study identified only a handful of AZD1222 recipients as seropositive at baseline. It should be noted that donors were predominantly white British and more often female, and clonal diversity was possibly underestimated.

Libraries were prepared by immunoSEQ multiplex PCR; TCRdb keeps only in-frame clonotypes and omits some of them. Among around 160,000 clones listed, over 80% were seen once. About this clone: The target antigen is unknown.

The CDR3 length is 14 residues. V was cut by 10 bases and J by 5 bases, with 17 bases left in between. Germline V gene lookup returns CDR1 LNHDA and CDR2 SQIVND (reference sequence). This clonotype was obtained from an adult who received the AZD1222 COVID-19 vaccine. Material: peripheral blood, obtained 28 days after the second AZD1222 dose. The gene calls are TRBV19 and TRBJ1-4; no reliable D call. CDR3 bases: TGTGCCACCGCAGGTTTGAGTCGCAATGAAAAACTGTTTTTT. It yields the protein CATAGLSRNEKLFF.